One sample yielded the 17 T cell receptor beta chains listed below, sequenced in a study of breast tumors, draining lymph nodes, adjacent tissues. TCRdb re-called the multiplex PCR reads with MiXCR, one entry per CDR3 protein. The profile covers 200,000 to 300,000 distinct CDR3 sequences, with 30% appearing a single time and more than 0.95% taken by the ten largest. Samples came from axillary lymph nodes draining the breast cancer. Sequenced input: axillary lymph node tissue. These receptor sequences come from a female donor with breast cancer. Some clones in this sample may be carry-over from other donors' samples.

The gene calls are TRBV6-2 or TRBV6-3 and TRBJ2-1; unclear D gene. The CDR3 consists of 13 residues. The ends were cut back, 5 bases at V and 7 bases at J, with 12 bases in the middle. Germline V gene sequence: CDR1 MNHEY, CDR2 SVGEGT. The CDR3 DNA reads TGTGCCAGCAGTCACCCGAAGGGAAATGAGCAGTTCTTC. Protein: CASSHPKGNEQFF.

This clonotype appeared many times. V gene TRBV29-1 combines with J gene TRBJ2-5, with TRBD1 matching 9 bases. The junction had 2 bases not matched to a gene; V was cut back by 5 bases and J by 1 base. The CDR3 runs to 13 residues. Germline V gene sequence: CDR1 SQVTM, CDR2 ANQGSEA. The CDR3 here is CSVRDRVQETQYF. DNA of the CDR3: TGCAGCGTTCGGGACAGGGTCCAAGAGACCCAGTACTTC.

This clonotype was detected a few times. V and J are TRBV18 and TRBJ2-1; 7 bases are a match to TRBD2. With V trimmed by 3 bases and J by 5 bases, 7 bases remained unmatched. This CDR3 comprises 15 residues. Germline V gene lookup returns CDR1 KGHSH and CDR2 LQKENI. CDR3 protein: CASSPRAGRDNEQFF. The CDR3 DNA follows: TGTGCCAGCTCACCCCGCGCAGGGAGGGACAATGAGCAGTTCTTC.

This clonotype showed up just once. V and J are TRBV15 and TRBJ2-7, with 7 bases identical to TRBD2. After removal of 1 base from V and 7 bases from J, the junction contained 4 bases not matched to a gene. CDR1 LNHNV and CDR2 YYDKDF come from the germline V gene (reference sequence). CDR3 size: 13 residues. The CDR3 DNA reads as TGTGCCACCAGCAGAGGGGCGGGAGATGAGCAGTACTTC. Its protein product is CATSRGAGDEQYF.

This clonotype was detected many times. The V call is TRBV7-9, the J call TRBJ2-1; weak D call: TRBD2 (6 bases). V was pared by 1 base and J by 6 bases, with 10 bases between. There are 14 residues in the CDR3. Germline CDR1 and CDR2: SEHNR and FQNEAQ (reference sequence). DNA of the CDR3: TGTGCCAGCAGCTTAGAACTAGCAGCCAATGAGCAGTTCTTC. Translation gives CASSLELAANEQFF.

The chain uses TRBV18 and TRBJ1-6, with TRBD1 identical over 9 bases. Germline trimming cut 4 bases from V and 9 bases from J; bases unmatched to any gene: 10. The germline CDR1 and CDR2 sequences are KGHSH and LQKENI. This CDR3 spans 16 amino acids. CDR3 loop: CASSLETGGAGSPLHF. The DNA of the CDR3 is TGTGCCAGCTCACTCGAAACAGGGGGCGCGGGTTCACCCCTCCACTTT.

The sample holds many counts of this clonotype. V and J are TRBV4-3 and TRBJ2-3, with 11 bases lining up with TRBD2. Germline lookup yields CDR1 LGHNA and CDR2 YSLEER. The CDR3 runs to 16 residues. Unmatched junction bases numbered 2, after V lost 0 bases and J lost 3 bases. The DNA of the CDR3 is TGCGCCAGCAGCCAAGATCTAGCGGGAGGAACAGATACGCAGTATTTT. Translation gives CASSQDLAGGTDTQYF.

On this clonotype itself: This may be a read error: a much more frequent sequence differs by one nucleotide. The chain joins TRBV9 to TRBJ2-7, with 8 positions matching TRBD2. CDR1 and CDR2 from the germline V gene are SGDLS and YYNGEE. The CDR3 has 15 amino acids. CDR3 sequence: CASSAVAGSSYEPYF. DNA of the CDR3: TGTGCCAGCAGCGCAGTAGCGGGATCCTCCTACGAGCCGTACTTC.

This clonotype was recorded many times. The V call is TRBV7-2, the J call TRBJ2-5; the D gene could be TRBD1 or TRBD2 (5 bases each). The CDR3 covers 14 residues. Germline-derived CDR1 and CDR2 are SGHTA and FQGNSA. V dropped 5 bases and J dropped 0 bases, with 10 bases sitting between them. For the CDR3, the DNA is TGTGCCAGCAGCCGGGACCGTTACCAAGAGACCCAGTACTTC. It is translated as CASSRDRYQETQYF.

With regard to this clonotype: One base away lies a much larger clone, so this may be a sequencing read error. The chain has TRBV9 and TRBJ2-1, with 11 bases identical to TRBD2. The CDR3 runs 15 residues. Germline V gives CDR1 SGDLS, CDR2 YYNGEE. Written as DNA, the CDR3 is TGTGCCAGCAGCGTAATAGCGGGAGGGTTGGATGAGCAGTGCTTC. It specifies CASSVIAGGLDEQCF.

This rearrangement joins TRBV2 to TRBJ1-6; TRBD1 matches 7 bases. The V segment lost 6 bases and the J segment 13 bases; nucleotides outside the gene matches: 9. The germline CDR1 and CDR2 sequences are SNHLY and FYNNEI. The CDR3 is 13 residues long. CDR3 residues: CASSVDRASPLHF. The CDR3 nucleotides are TGTGCCAGCAGCGTAGACAGGGCTTCCCCCCTCCACTTT.

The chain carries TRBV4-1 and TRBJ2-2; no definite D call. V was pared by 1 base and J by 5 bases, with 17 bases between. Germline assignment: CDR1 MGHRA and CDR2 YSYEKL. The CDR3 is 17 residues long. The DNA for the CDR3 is TGCGCCAGCAGCCAAGTCCCCAGAATCTCCCCGACCGGGGAGCTGTTTTTT. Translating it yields CASSQVPRISPTGELFF.

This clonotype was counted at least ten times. The CDR3, as DNA: TGCGCCAGCAGCGGTGCAGATACGCAGTATTTT. Translated, it gives CASSGADTQYF. This chain links TRBV4-1 with TRBJ2-3; D ambiguous. Germline V gene sequence: CDR1 MGHRA, CDR2 YSYEKL. This CDR3 is built from 11 residues. With 5 bases removed from V and 4 bases from J, the gap between germline ends came to 4 bases.

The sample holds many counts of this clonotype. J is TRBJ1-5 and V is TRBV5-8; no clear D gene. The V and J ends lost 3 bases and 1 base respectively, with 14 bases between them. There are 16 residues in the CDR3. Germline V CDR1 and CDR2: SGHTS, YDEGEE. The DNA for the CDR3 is TGTGCCAGCAGCTCTGGACGGATCTTCAGCAATCAGCCCCAGCATTTT. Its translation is CASSSGRIFSNQPQHF.

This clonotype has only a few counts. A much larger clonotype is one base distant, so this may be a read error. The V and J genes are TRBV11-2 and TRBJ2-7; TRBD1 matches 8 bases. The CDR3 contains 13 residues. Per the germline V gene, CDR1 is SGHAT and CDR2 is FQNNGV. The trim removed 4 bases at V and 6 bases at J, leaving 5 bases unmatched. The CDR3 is CASSSRDRSEQYF. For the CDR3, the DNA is TGTGCCAGCAGCTCCCGGGACAGGTCCGAGCAGTACTTC.

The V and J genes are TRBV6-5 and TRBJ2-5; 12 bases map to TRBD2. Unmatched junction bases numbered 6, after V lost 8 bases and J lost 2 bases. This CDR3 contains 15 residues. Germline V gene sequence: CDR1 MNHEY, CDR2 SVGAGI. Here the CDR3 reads CASGLAGGPQETQYF. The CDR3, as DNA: TGTGCCAGCGGCCTAGCGGGAGGGCCACAAGAGACCCAGTACTTC.

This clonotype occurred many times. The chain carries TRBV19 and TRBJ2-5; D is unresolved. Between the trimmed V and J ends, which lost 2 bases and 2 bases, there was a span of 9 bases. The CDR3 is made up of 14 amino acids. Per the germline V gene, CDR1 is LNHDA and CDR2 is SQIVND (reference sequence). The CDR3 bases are TGTGCCAGTAGTATAAGCCCAACACAAGAGACCCAGTACTTC. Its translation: CASSISPTQETQYF.